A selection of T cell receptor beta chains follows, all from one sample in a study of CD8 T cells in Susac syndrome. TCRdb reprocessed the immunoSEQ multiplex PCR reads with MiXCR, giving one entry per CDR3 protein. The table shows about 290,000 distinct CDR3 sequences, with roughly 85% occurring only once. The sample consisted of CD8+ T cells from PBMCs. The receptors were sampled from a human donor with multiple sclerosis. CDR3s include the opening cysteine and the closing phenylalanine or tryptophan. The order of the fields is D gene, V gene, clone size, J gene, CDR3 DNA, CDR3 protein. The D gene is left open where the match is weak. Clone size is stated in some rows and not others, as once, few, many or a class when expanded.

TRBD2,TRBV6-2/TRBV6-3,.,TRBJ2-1,TGTGCCAGCAGTTCTTACCCTGCAAGCGGGAGGATCGGAAATGAGCAGTTCTTC,CASSSYPASGRIGNEQFF
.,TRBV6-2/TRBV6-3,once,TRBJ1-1,TGTGCCAGCAGTTACTTTACAGATATGAACACTGAAGCTTTCTTT,CASSYFTDMNTEAFF
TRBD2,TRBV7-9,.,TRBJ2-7,TGTGCCAGCAGCCGGGGGGGCTCCTACGAGCAGTACTTC,CASSRGGSYEQYF
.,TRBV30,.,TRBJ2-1,TGTGCCTGGAGTATTGCAGGACATGAGCAGTTCTTC,CAWSIAGHEQFF
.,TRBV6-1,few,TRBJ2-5,TGTGCCAGCACCCAGGGGTTCCAAGAGACCCAGTACTTC,CASTQGFQETQYF
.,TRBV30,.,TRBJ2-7,TGTGCCTGGAGTGTACTCTCGGACAGCCTCTACGAGCAGTACTTC,CAWSVLSDSLYEQYF
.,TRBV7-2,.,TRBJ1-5,TGTGCCAGCAGCGAGGCAGGGGCCGGGCAGCCCCAGCATTTT,CASSEAGAGQPQHF
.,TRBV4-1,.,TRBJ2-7,TGCGCCAGCAGCCAAGGTACGGGGAACTACGAGCAGTACTTC,CASSQGTGNYEQYF
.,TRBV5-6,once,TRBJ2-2,TGTGCCAGCAGCTTGGTTGGTCCAACCGGGGAGCTGTTTTTT,CASSLVGPTGELFF
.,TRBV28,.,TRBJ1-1,TGTGCCAGCAGTTTACAGAGGGACACTGAAGCTTTCTTT,CASSLQRDTEAFF
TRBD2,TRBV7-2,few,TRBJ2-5,TGTGCCAGCAGCCCCGGGACTAGCGGGAGGTCGGAGACCCAGTACTTC,CASSPGTSGRSETQYF
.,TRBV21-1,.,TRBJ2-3,TGTGCCAGCAGCAATTTACAGCGGCAGGGGGGAGATACGCAGTATTTT,CASSNLQRQGGDTQYF
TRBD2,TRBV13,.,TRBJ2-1,TGTGCCAGCAGCCTCCCGACTAGCGGAAAAAATGAGCAGTTCTTC,CASSLPTSGKNEQFF
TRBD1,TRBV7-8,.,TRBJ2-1,TGTGCCAGCAGCCCGAGGTCAGGGGGCGAGCTCAATGAGCAGTTCTTC,CASSPRSGGELNEQFF
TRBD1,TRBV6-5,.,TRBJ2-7,TGTGCCAGCAGTTACTCTCCAACAGGGGACCCCTCCTACGAGCAGTACTTC,CASSYSPTGDPSYEQYF
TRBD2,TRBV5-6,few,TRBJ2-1,TGTGCCAGCAGCTCATCAACTGGACTAGCGGGAGGCAATGAGCAGTTCTTC,CASSSSTGLAGGNEQFF
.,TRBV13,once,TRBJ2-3,TGTGCCAGCAGCTTAGGGACTTTCACAGATACGCAGTATTTT,CASSLGTFTDTQYF
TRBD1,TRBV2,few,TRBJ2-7,TGTGCCAGCAGTGCTTTAATCGGGACAGGGTTCCACGAGCAGTACTTC,CASSALIGTGFHEQYF
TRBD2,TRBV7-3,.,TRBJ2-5,TGTGCCAGCAGCTCAGGACTAGCGGGATCAGAGACCCAGTACTTC,CASSSGLAGSETQYF
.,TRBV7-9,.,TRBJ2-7,TGTGCCAGCAGCCCCGAGACCAACCCAGAGCAGTACTTC,CASSPETNPEQYF
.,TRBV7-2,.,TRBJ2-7,TGTGCCAGCAGCCGGACCAACAATTTGGCCGAGCAGTACTTC,CASSRTNNLAEQYF
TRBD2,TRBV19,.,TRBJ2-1,TGTGCCAGTAGTATAGATCTGAGTAGCGGGTTTAGCAATGAGCAGTTCTTC,CASSIDLSSGFSNEQFF
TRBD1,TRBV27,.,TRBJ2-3,TGTGCCAGCAGTTCCTCCTCGGGACAGGGGGATACGCAGTATTTT,CASSSSSGQGDTQYF
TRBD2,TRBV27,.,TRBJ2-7,TGTGCCAGCAGTTTCTTGGGAGGGACGGCCTACGAGCAGTACTTC,CASSFLGGTAYEQYF
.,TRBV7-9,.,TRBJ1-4,TGTGCCAGCAGCCCGAGGGGGGGACTTAATGAAAAACTGTTTTTT,CASSPRGGLNEKLFF
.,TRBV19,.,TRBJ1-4,TGTGCCAGTAGTTCGGCGTCGACCGATGAAAAACTGTTTTTT,CASSSASTDEKLFF
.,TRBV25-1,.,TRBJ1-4,TGTGCCAGCAGCGCAGGGCGAGATGAAAAACTGTTTTTT,CASSAGRDEKLFF
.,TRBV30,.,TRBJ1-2,TGTGCCTGGAGTGTAGTACGGGGCTATGGCTACACCTTC,CAWSVVRGYGYTF
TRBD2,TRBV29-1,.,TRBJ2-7,TGCACCCTGTGGGTAGCGGGAGGGCCCTTATTC,CTLWVAGGPLF
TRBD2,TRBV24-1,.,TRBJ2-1,TGTGCCACCAGTGACAGGACTAGCGGGAGGTTTGAAAATGAGCAGTTCTTC,CATSDRTSGRFENEQFF
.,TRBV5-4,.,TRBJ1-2,TGTGCCAGCAGCTTGCGAGGGGGAGGCTACACCTTC,CASSLRGGGYTF
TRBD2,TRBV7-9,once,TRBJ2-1,TGTGCCAGCAGCTTAAGTACTAGCGGGAGGAGGAATGAGCAGTTCTTC,CASSLSTSGRRNEQFF
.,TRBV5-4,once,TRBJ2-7,TGTGCCAGCAGCCCGCCCGGGGGACAGCGCCCCTCCTACGAGCAGTACTTC,CASSPPGGQRPSYEQYF